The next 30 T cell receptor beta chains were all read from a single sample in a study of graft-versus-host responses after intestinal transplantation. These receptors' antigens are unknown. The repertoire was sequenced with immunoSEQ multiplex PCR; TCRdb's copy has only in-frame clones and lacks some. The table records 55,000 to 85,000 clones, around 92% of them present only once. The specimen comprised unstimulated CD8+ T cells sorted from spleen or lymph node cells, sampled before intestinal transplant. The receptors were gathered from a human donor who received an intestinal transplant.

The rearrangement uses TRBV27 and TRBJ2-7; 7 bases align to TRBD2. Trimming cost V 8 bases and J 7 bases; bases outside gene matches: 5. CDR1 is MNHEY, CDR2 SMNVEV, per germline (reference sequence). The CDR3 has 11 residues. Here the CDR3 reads CASGGVREQYF. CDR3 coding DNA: TGTGCCAGCGGGGGGGTTCGGGAGCAGTACTTC.

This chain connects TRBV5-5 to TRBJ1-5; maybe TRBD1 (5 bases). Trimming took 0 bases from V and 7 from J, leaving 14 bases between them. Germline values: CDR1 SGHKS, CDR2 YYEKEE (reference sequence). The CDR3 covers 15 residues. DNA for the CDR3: TGTGCCAGCAGCTTGGCCATGGGGCAGGTGCAGCCCCAGCATTTT. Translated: CASSLAMGQVQPQHF.

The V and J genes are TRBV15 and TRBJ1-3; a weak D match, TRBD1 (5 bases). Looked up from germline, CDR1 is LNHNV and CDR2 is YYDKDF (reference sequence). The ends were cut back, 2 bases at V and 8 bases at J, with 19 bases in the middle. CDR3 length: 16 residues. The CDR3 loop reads CATSRTEEGEGDTIYF. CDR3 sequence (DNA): TGTGCCACCAGCAGAACCGAGGAAGGGGAAGGGGACACCATATATTTT.

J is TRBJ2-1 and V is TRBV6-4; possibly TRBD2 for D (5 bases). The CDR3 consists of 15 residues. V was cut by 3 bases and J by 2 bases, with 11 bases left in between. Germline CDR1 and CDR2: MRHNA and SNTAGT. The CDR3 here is CASSEGAEAYNEQFF. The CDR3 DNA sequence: TGTGCCAGCAGTGAGGGAGCGGAGGCCTACAATGAGCAGTTCTTC.

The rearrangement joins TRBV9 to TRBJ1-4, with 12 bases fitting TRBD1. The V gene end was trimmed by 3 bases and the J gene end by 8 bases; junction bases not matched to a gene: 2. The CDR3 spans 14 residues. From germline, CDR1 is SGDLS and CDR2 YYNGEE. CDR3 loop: CASSAGTGGEKLFF. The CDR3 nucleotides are TGTGCCAGCAGCGCCGGGACAGGGGGCGAAAAACTGTTTTTT.

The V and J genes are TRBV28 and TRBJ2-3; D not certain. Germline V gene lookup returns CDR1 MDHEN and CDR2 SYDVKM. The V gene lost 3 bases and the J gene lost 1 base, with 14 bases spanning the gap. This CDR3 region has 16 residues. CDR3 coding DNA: TGTGCCAGCAGTTTCCTCGGAGCCTCGGGCACAGATACGCAGTATTTT. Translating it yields CASSFLGASGTDTQYF.

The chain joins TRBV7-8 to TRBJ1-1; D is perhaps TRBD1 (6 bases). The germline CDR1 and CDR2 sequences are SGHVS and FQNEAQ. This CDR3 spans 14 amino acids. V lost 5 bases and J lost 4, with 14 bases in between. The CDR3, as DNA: TGTGCCAGCAGCCTCCAAGCGACAGGCACTGAAGCTTTCTTT. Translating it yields CASSLQATGTEAFF.

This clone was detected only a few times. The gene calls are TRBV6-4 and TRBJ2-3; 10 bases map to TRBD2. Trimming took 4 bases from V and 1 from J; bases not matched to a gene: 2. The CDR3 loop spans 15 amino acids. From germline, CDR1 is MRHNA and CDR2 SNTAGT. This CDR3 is CASSAGTSGTDTQYF. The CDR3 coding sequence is TGTGCCAGCAGTGCCGGGACTAGCGGCACAGATACGCAGTATTTT.

CDR3 sequence: CASSPGGQYNQPQHF. The CDR3 DNA reads as TGTGCCAGCTCACCTGGTGGACAGTACAATCAGCCCCAGCATTTT. The chain recombines TRBV18 with TRBJ1-5; maybe TRBD1 (6 bases). Germline CDR1 is KGHSH and CDR2 is LQKENI. The CDR3 runs to 15 residues. V was pared by 3 bases and J by 3 bases, with 12 bases between.

The CDR3 bases are TGTGCCAGCAGCCCAGACGGGGGTGGTAGGACTGAAGCTTTCTTT. Protein product: CASSPDGGGRTEAFF. The chain has TRBV9 and TRBJ1-1; perhaps TRBD1 as D (5 bases). Germline V gives CDR1 SGDLS, CDR2 YYNGEE. This CDR3 region has 15 residues. The germline V and J ends were trimmed by 4 bases and 5 bases, with 18 bases remaining between them.

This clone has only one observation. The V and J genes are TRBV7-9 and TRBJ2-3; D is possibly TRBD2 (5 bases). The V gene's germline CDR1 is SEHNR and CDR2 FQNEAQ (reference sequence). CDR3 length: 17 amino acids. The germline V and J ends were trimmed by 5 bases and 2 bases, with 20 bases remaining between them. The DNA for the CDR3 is TGTGCCAGCAGCCCTCCCCACAGCGGTGGCCCCACAGATACGCAGTATTTT. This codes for CASSPPHSGGPTDTQYF. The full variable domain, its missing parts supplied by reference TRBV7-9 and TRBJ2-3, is DTGVSQNPRHKITKRGQNVTFRCDPISEHNRLYWYRQTLGQGPEFLTYFQNEAQLEKSRLLSDRFSAERPKGSFSTLEIQRTEQGDSAMYLCASSPPHSGGPTDTQYFGPGTRLTVL.

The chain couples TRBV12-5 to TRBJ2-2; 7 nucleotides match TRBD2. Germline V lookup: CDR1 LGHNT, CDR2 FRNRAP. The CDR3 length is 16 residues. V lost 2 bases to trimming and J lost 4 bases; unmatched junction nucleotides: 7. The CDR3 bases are TGTGCTAGTGGTTTGTTTGGCAGGGAGGGCACCGGGGAGCTGTTTTTT. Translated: CASGLFGREGTGELFF.

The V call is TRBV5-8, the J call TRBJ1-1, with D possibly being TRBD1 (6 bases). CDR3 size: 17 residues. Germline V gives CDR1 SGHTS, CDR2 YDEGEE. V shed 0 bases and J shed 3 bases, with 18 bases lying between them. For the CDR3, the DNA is TGTGCCAGCAGCTTGGGTGGGCAGGCCAAGGGGGACACTGAAGCTTTCTTT. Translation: CASSLGGQAKGDTEAFF.

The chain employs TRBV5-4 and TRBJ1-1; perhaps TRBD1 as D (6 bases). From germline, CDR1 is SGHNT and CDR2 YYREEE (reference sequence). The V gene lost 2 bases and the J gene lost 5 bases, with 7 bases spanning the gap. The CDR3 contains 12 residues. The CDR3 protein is CASSLGQTEAFF. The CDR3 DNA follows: TGTGCCAGCAGCTTAGGACAGACTGAAGCTTTCTTT.

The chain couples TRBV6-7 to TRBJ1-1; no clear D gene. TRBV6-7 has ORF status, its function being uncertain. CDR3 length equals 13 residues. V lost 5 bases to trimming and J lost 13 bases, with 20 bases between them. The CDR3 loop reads CASSTPGLLRIFF. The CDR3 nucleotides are TGTGCCAGCAGTACCCCAGGCCTTCTCAGGATTTTCTTT.

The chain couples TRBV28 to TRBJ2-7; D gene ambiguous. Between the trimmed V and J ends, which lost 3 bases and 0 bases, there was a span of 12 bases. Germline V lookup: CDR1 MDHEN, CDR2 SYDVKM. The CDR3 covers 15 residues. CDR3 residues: CASSFWRPSSYEQYF. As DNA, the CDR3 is TGTGCCAGCAGTTTCTGGAGACCAAGCTCCTACGAGCAGTACTTC.

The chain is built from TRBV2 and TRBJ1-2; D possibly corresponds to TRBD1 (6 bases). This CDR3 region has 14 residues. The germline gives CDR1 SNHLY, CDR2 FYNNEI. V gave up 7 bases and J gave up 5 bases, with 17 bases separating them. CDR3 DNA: TGTGCCAGCATACAGGGCCCAGGGTTTTATGGCTACACCTTC. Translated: CASIQGPGFYGYTF.

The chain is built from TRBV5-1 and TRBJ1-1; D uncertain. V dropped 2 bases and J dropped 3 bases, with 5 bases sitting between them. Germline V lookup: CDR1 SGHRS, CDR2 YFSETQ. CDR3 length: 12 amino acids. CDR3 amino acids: CASSLGDTEAFF. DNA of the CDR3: TGCGCCAGCAGCTTAGGAGACACTGAAGCTTTCTTT.

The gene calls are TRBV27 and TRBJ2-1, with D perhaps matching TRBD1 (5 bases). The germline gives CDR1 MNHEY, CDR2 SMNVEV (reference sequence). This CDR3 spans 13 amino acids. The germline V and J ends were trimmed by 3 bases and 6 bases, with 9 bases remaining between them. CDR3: CASSFNRCNEQFF. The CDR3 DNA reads TGTGCCAGCAGTTTTAACAGGTGCAATGAGCAGTTCTTC.

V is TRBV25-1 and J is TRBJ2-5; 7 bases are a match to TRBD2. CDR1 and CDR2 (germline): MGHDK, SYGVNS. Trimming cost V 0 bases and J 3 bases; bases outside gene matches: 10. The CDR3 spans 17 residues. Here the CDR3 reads CASSEYRLGRVEETQYF. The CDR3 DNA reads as TGTGCCAGCAGTGAATACCGTCTTGGGAGGGTGGAAGAGACCCAGTACTTC.

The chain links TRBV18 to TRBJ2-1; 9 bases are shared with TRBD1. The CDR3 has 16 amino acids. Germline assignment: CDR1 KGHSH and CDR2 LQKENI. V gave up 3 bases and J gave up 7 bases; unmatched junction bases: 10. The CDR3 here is CASSPLTQGQGNEQFF. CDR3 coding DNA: TGTGCCAGCTCACCCCTCACGCAGGGACAGGGAAATGAGCAGTTCTTC.

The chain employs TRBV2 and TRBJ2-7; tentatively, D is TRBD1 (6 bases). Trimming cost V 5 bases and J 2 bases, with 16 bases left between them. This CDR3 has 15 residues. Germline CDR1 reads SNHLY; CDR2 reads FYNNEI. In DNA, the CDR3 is TGTGCCAGCAGTAGACCATCGGCAGGGGCCTACGAGCAGTACTTC. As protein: CASSRPSAGAYEQYF.

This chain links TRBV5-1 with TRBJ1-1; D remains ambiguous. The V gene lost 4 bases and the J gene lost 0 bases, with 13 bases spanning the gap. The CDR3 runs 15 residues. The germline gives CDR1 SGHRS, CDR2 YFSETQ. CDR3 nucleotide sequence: TGCGCCAGCAGCCACATCGGGTGGATGAACACTGAAGCTTTCTTT. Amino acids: CASSHIGWMNTEAFF.

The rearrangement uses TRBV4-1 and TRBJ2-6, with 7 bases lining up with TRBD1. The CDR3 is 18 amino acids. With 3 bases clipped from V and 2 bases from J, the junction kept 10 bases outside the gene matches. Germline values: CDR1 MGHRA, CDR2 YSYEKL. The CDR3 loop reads CASSQLGQFTTGANVLTF. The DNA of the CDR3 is TGCGCCAGCAGCCAGTTGGGACAGTTCACAACTGGGGCCAACGTCCTGACTTTC.

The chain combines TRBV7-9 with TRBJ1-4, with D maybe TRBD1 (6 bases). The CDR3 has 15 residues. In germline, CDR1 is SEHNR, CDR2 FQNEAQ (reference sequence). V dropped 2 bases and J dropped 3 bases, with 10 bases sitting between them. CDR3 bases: TGTGCCAGCAGCTTAATCCAGGGGTCTAATGAAAAACTGTTTTTT. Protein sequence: CASSLIQGSNEKLFF.

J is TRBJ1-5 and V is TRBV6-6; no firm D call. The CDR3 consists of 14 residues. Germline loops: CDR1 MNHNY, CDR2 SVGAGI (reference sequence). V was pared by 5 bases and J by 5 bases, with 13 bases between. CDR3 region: CASSLETGYQPQHF. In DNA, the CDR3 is TGTGCCAGCAGTCTGGAAACCGGGTATCAGCCCCAGCATTTT.

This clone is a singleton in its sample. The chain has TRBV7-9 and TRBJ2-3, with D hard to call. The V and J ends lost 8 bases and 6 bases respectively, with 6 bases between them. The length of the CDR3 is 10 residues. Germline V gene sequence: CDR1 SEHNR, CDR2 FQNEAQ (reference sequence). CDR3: CASEWDTQYF. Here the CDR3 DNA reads TGTGCCAGCGAGTGGGATACGCAGTATTTT.

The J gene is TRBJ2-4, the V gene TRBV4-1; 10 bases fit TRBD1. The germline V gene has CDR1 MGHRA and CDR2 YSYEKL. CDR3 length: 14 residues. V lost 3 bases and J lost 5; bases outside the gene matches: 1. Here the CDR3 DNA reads TGCGCCAGCAGCCAGGGGACAGGGGAAAACATTCAGTACTTC. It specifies CASSQGTGENIQYF.

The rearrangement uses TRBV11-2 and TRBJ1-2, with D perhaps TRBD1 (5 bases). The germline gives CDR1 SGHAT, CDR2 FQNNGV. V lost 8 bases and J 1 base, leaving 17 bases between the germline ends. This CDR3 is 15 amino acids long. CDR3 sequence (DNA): TGTGCCAGCGGATCAGGGATTGGAAGTAACTATGGCTACACCTTC. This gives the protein CASGSGIGSNYGYTF.

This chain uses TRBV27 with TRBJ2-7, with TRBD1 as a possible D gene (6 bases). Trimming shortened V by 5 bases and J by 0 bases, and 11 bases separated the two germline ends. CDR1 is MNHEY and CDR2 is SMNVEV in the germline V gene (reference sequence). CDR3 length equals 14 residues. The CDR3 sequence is CASSPGATSYEQYF. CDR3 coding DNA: TGTGCCAGCAGTCCAGGGGCTACCTCCTACGAGCAGTACTTC.